Listed here is a single TCR beta chain. Original handling: How many nucleated cells were present was estimated from reference gene primer amplification. Clones were sequenced by immunoSEQ multiplex PCR, and TCRdb holds only the in-frame ones, with some missing. The V and J calls and clone size are taken from that table; D and trimming were inferred from the DNA. The sample holds 75,000 to 95,000 clones, over 90% seen once. The data belong to a study of blood T cell repertoires in COVID-19. CDR1 LNHNV and CDR2 YYDKDF come from the germline V gene (reference sequence). The V end was cut by 8 bases, the J end by 5 bases, with 16 bases between. The CDR3 runs to 15 residues.

Sequencing was carried out using peripheral blood. The TCR was taken from a man between 60 and 75 years old with acute or convalescent COVID-19. The chain has TRBV15 and TRBJ1-6; weak D call: TRBD1 (5 bases). CDR3 loop: CATLRREGDNSPLHF. CDR3 coding DNA: TGTGCCACCCTCCGCAGGGAAGGGGATAATTCACCCCTCCACTTT.